These T cell receptor beta chains were read from a single sample in a study of blood T cell repertoires in COVID-19. Method: immunoSEQ multiplex PCR; TCRdb's copy keeps in-frame clones and lacks some. The sample includes about 160,000 clones, 75% to 85% seen only once; the top ten take 6%. The sequencing input was PBMCs or T cells enriched from blood (not recorded which). Receptor source: a man in his forties or fifties who had recovered from COVID-19. Each CDR3 is given with its conserved first and last residue. The D gene is left open where the match is weak. A row's size may be missing; if present it is once, few, many or a size class.

d_gene	v_gene	abundance	j_gene	CDR3aa	CDR3nt
TRBD2	TRBV4-2	-	TRBJ2-7	CASSQVGGTSHYEQYF	TGTGCCAGCAGCCAAGTTGGGGGGACTAGTCACTACGAGCAGTACTTC
-	TRBV24-1	-	TRBJ1-5	CATSDSGGTAVGNQPQHF	TGTGCCACCAGTGATTCTGGGGGGACGGCTGTGGGCAATCAGCCCCAGCATTTT
TRBD2	TRBV13	-	TRBJ2-1	CASSLLRLAANNEQFF	TGTGCCAGCAGCTTGTTACGACTAGCGGCTAACAATGAGCAGTTCTTC
TRBD1	TRBV6-6	-	TRBJ2-3	CASRHRGPRDTQYF	TGTGCCAGCAGACACAGGGGCCCTCGTGATACGCAGTATTTT
TRBD1	TRBV24-1	-	TRBJ2-1	CATSDRTGGNNEQFF	TGTGCCACCAGTGATCGGACAGGGGGGAACAATGAGCAGTTCTTC
-	TRBV30	once	TRBJ1-2	CAWTGPNRANNYGYTF	TGTGCCTGGACAGGACCTAACAGGGCCAATAACTATGGCTACACCTTC
-	TRBV2	once	TRBJ2-3	CASHQLALSTDTQYF	TGTGCCAGCCATCAACTAGCTCTCAGCACAGATACGCAGTATTTT
TRBD1	TRBV3-1/TRBV3-2	-	TRBJ1-2	CASSRGTASVYGYTF	TGTGCCAGCAGCCGCGGGACAGCAAGTGTCTATGGCTACACCTTC
-	TRBV2	-	TRBJ1-3	CASSGEAGNTIYF	TGTGCCAGCAGTGGGGAGGCTGGAAACACCATATATTTT
-	TRBV3-1/TRBV3-2	-	TRBJ2-4	CASSQESARAKNIQYF	TGTGCCAGCAGCCAAGAATCAGCGCGAGCCAAAAACATTCAGTACTTC
-	TRBV30	-	TRBJ1-5	CAWSTYSNQPQHF	TGTGCCTGGAGTACCTATAGCAATCAGCCCCAGCATTTT
TRBD2	TRBV4-2	few	TRBJ2-5	CASSSSSGGQETQYF	TGTGCCAGCAGCTCCTCTAGCGGGGGGCAAGAGACCCAGTACTTC
TRBD1	TRBV6-6	-	TRBJ2-7	CASSLSYLGQGDDEQYF	TGTGCCAGCAGTCTGTCTTACTTGGGACAGGGCGACGACGAGCAGTACTTC
-	TRBV7-3	-	TRBJ1-2	CASSLNGGMNYGYTF	TGTGCCAGCAGCTTAAATGGAGGGATGAACTATGGCTACACCTTC
-	TRBV11-2	-	TRBJ1-3	CASSPGAGGNTIYF	TGTGCCAGCAGCCCAGGGGCAGGCGGAAACACCATATATTTT
TRBD1	TRBV2	-	TRBJ1-2	CASRRGDRGHGYTF	TGTGCCAGCAGGAGGGGAGACAGGGGGCATGGCTACACCTTC
-	TRBV4-2	-	TRBJ1-5	CASSQEQGGFQPQHF	TGTGCCAGCAGCCAGGAACAGGGAGGGTTTCAGCCCCAGCATTTT
TRBD1	TRBV5-1	-	TRBJ1-2	CASSLWDRGRGYTF	TGCGCCAGCAGCTTGTGGGACAGGGGTCGCGGCTACACCTTC
TRBD2	TRBV7-3	-	TRBJ2-1	CASSPRTSGYNEQFF	TGTGCCAGCAGCCCCCGAACTAGCGGGTACAATGAGCAGTTCTTC
-	TRBV12-5	-	TRBJ1-2	CASGLDEGLYGYTF	TGTGCTAGTGGTTTGGACGAGGGTTTATACGGCTACACCTTC
-	TRBV5-1	-	TRBJ2-3	CASSLGATDTQYF	TGCGCCAGCAGCTTGGGGGCCACAGATACGCAGTATTTT
-	TRBV7-6	-	TRBJ1-5	CASSLGAANANQPQHF	TGTGCCAGCAGCTTAGGGGCAGCCAATGCTAATCAGCCCCAGCATTTT
TRBD1	TRBV3-1/TRBV3-2	-	TRBJ1-2	CASSQDVGQVYTGYTF	TGTGCCAGCAGCCAAGATGTGGGACAGGTTTATACTGGCTACACCTTC
-	TRBV11-3	-	TRBJ2-5	CASSLNPPGTGETQYF	TGTGCCAGCAGCTTAAACCCCCCAGGGACTGGGGAGACCCAGTACTTC
-	TRBV5-1	-	TRBJ2-1	CASSQTSFRPHEQFF	TGCGCCAGCAGCCAAACTAGCTTCCGCCCCCATGAGCAGTTCTTC
-	TRBV7-2	few	TRBJ1-1	CASSLAGLRGNTEAFF	TGTGCCAGCAGCTTAGCTGGGCTCCGGGGGAACACTGAAGCTTTCTTT
-	TRBV7-2	-	TRBJ2-6	CASGRDSGANVLTF	TGTGCCAGCGGCCGGGACTCTGGGGCCAACGTCCTGACTTTC
TRBD2	TRBV3-1/TRBV3-2	-	TRBJ2-2	CASSLSGGNTGELFF	TGTGCCAGCAGCCTTTCGGGGGGGAACACCGGGGAGCTGTTTTTT
TRBD1	TRBV9	-	TRBJ2-7	CASSSRTGIGDEQYF	TGTGCCAGCAGCTCCAGGACAGGGATTGGCGACGAGCAGTACTTC
TRBD1	TRBV18	-	TRBJ1-1	CASSSQTGANTEAFF	TGTGCCAGCTCATCCCAGACAGGGGCGAACACTGAAGCTTTCTTT
-	TRBV4-1	once	TRBJ1-1	CASKSGALEAFF	TGCGCCAGCAAGTCAGGGGCCCTTGAAGCTTTCTTT
TRBD2	TRBV4-1	once	TRBJ2-5	CASSQDLIAGAREETQYF	TGCGCCAGCAGCCAAGATCTCATAGCGGGGGCCAGAGAAGAGACCCAGTACTTC
TRBD2	TRBV11-2	-	TRBJ2-1	CASSPGLAKSLNEQFF	TGTGCCAGCAGTCCGGGACTAGCCAAGTCTCTCAATGAGCAGTTCTTC
-	TRBV7-6	-	TRBJ1-4	CASSLSSNNEKLFF	TGTGCCAGCAGCTTATCGAGTAATAATGAAAAACTGTTTTTT
-	TRBV24-1	once	TRBJ2-5	CATSDTRRLGGETQYF	TGTGCCACCAGTGATACCCGCCGGCTTGGCGGGGAGACCCAGTACTTC
TRBD2	TRBV5-8	few	TRBJ2-1	CASSPGGGYEQFF	TGTGCCAGCAGCCCCGGGGGGGGTTATGAGCAGTTCTTC
-	TRBV18	-	TRBJ1-5	CASSPPELSNQPQHF	TGTGCCAGCTCACCACCCGAGCTTAGCAATCAGCCCCAGCATTTT